Following are 13 T cell receptor beta chains from one sample sequenced in a study of T cell responses to AZD1222 COVID-19 vaccine. Here immunoSEQ multiplex PCR was the method, and the copy in TCRdb shows in-frame clones only, minus some. The sample yields some 120,000 clones, around nine tenths seen once. Sequenced material: peripheral blood, taken 28 days after the second AZD1222 dose. The receptors derive from an adult who received the AZD1222 COVID-19 vaccine.

The genes are TRBV7-2 and TRBJ1-2, with D unresolved. V was trimmed by 1 base and J by 8 bases, leaving 17 bases between them. The CDR3 has 15 residues. Looked up from germline, CDR1 is SGHTA and CDR2 is FQGNSA. The CDR3 nucleotides read TGTGCCAGCAGCTTAGGGCACCTATTTAGAGACGGCTACACCTTC. Its protein is CASSLGHLFRDGYTF.

V gene TRBV28 combines with J gene TRBJ1-2; unclear D gene. The CDR3 sequence is 11 residues long. Trimming took 8 bases from V and 8 from J, leaving 12 bases between them. Germline V gene lookup returns CDR1 MDHEN and CDR2 SYDVKM. The CDR3 coding sequence is TGTGCCAGCGGGAGGTATAGCGGCTACACCTTC. This codes for CASGRYSGYTF.

CDR3 DNA: TGTGCCAGCGAGGACAGGCATAATCAGCCCCAGCATTTT. Its translation: CASEDRHNQPQHF. J is TRBJ1-5 and V is TRBV19; 7 nucleotides line up with TRBD1. The trim removed 9 bases at V and 4 bases at J, leaving 6 bases unmatched. The germline CDR1 and CDR2 sequences are LNHDA and SQIVND (reference sequence). This CDR3 comprises 13 residues.

The V and J genes are TRBV29-1 and TRBJ2-5; TRBD2 matches 7 bases. CDR3 length equals 15 residues. Germline V gene sequence: CDR1 SQVTM, CDR2 ANQGSEA. V shed 2 bases and J 5 bases; nucleotides not matched to a gene: 11. The CDR3 reads CSVESGDYKGETQYF. CDR3 coding DNA: TGCAGCGTTGAATCCGGGGACTACAAGGGGGAGACCCAGTACTTC.

The chain couples TRBV9 to TRBJ2-5; TRBD1 might be the D (6 bases). The CDR3 is 14 amino acids. V was pared by 0 bases and J by 2 bases, with 8 bases between. Germline V gene lookup returns CDR1 SGDLS and CDR2 YYNGEE. The CDR3 DNA sequence: TGTGCCAGCAGCGTAGACAGGGAGCAAGAGACCCAGTACTTC. Encoded protein: CASSVDREQETQYF.

This sequence joins TRBV9 and TRBJ2-5; 12 nucleotides line up with TRBD1. With 1 base clipped from V and 5 bases from J, the junction kept 9 bases outside the gene matches. The germline V gene encodes CDR1 SGDLS and CDR2 YYNGEE. This CDR3 has 17 residues. In DNA form, the CDR3 reads TGTGCCAGCAGCGTACGGGCGGGGGGACAGGGGGCCGAGACCCAGTACTTC. Protein product: CASSVRAGGQGAETQYF.

The V call is TRBV18, the J call TRBJ2-4; TRBD1 is a possible D gene (6 bases). The CDR3 contains 15 residues. V was trimmed by 4 bases and J by 3 bases, leaving 13 bases between them. Germline CDR1 is KGHSH and CDR2 is LQKENI. CDR3 in amino acids: CASSRPGDNKNIQYF. CDR3 DNA: TGTGCCAGCTCACGGCCAGGGGACAACAAAAACATTCAGTACTTC.

This rearrangement joins TRBV7-8 to TRBJ2-7; TRBD2 matches at 7 bases. Unmatched junction bases numbered 6, after V lost 1 base and J lost 6 bases. There are 14 residues in the CDR3. Germline lookup yields CDR1 SGHVS and CDR2 FQNEAQ. CDR3 protein: CASSLGVSGGEQYF. DNA for the CDR3: TGTGCCAGCAGCTTAGGGGTTTCGGGAGGCGAGCAGTACTTC.

A few counts support this clone. This CDR3 is CASSQGMRSYNEQFF. As DNA, the CDR3 is TGTGCCAGCAGCCAAGGGATGAGGTCCTACAATGAGCAGTTCTTC. The chain carries TRBV3-1 (or the pseudogene TRBV3-2) and TRBJ2-1; no clear D gene. V shed 1 base and J shed 1 base, with 8 bases lying between them. The CDR3 contains 15 residues. Germline CDR1 LGHDT, CDR2 YNNKEL (reference sequence).

The V and J genes are TRBV5-8 and TRBJ2-1, with 9 nucleotides matching TRBD2. Germline CDR1 is SGHTS and CDR2 is YDEGEE. Trimming took 9 bases from V and 3 from J; bases not matched to a gene: 13. The CDR3 runs to 16 residues. The CDR3 protein is CANPAGGRAGYNEQFF. In DNA, the CDR3 is TGTGCCAACCCTGCTGGCGGGAGGGCGGGCTACAATGAGCAGTTCTTC.

This chain joins TRBV30 and TRBJ2-3, with no clear D. The CDR3 spans 11 residues. In germline, CDR1 is GTSNPN, CDR2 SVGIG (reference sequence). V shed 2 bases and J shed 4 bases, with 4 bases lying between them. CDR3 residues: CAWSLADTQYF. The CDR3, as DNA: TGTGCCTGGAGTCTCGCAGATACGCAGTATTTT.

The rearrangement links TRBV7-9 to TRBJ2-5; possible D gene TRBD2, 6 bases. Germline V gene sequence: CDR1 SEHNR, CDR2 FQNEAQ (reference sequence). The CDR3 contains 15 residues. Between the trimmed V and J ends, which lost 4 bases and 4 bases, there was a span of 16 bases. The CDR3 DNA reads TGTGCCAGCAGCTCGGGGGTAGACAGACGAGAGACCCAGTACTTC. Encoded protein: CASSSGVDRRETQYF.

The chain combines TRBV5-1 with TRBJ2-3; unclear D gene. The CDR3 is 16 amino acids. The V and J ends lost 0 bases and 2 bases respectively, with 13 bases between them. Per germline, CDR1 SGHRS and CDR2 YFSETQ. CDR3 residues: CASSLGPLLATDTQYF. The DNA for the CDR3 is TGCGCCAGCAGCTTGGGGCCCCTACTGGCCACAGATACGCAGTATTTT. Using reference TRBV5-1 and TRBJ2-3 for the parts outside the CDR3, the full variable domain is KAGVTQTPRYLIKTRGQQVTLSCSPISGHRSVSWYQQTPGQGLQFLFEYFSETQRNKGNFPGRFSGRQFSNSRSEMNVSTLELGDSALYLCASSLGPLLATDTQYFGPGTRLTVL.